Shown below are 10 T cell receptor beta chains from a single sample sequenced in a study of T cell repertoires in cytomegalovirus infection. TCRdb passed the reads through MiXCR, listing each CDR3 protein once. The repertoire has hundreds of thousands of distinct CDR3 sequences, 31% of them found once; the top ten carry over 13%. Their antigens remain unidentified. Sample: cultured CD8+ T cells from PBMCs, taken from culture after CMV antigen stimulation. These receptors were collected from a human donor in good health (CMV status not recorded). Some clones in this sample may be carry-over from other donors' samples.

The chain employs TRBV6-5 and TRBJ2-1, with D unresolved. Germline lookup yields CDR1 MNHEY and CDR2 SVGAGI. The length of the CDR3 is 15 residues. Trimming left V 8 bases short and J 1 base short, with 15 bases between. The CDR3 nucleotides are TGTGCCAGCCGTCGCGATGGTAGTTCCTACAATGAGCAGTTCTTC. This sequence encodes CASRRDGSSYNEQFF.

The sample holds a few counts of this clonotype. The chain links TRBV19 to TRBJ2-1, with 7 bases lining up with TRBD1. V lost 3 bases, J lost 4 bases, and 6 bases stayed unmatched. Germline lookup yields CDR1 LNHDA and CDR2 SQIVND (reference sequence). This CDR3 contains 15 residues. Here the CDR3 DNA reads TGTGCCAGTAGTATCGGACAGGCCCAATACAATGAGCAGTTCTTC. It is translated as CASSIGQAQYNEQFF.

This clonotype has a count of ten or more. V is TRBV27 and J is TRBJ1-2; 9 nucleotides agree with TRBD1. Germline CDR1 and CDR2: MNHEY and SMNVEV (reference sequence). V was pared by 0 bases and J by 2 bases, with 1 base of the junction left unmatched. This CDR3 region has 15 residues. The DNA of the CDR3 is TGTGCCAGCAGTTTATCGGGGACAGGGAACTATGGCTACACCTTC. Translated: CASSLSGTGNYGYTF.

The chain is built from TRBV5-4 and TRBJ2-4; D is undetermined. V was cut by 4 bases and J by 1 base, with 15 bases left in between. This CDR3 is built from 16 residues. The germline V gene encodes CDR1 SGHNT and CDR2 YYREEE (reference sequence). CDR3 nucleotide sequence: TGTGCCAGCAGCCCCGGGCTGGGTCCTGCCAAAAACATTCAGTACTTC. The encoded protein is CASSPGLGPAKNIQYF.

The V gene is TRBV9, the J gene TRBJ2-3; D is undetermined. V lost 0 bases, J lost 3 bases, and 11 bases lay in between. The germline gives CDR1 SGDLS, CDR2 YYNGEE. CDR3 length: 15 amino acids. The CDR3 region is CASSVGAANTDTQYF. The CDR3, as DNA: TGTGCCAGCAGCGTAGGCGCGGCGAATACAGATACGCAGTATTTT.

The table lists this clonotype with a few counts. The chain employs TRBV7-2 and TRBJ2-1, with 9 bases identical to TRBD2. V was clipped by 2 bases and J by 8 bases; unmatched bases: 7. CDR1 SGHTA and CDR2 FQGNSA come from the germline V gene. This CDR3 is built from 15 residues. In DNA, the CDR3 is TGTGCCAGCAGCTTAAGGCGGGGGGGCGAGGATGAGCAGTTCTTC. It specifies CASSLRRGGEDEQFF.

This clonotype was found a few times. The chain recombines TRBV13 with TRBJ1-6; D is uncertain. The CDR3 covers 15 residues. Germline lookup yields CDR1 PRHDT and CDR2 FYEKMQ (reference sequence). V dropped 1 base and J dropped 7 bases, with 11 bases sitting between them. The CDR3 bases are TGTGCCAGCAGCTTAGATCACAACCCCAATTCACCCCTCCACTTT. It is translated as CASSLDHNPNSPLHF.

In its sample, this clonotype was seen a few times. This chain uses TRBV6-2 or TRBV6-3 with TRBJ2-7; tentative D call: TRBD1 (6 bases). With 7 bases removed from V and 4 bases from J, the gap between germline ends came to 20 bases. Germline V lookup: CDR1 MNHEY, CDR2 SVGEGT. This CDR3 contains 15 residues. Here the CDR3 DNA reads TGTGCCAGCAAACGCCTTGGGGACACCCTTTACGAGCAGTACGTC. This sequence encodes CASKRLGDTLYEQYV.

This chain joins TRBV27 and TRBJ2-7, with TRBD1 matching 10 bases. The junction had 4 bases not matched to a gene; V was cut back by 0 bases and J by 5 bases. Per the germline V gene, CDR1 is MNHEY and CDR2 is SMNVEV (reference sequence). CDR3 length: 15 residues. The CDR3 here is CASSLSRDRGHEQYF. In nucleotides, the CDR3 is TGTGCCAGCAGTTTATCCCGGGACAGGGGCCACGAGCAGTACTTC.

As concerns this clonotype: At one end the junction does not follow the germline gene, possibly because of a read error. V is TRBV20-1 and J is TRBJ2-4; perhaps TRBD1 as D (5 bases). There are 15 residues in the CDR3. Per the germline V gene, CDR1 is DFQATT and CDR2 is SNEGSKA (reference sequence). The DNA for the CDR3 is TGTAGTGCTAGAGATCAAGGGGATCCCATTGTAATTCAGTACTTC. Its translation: CSARDQGDPIVIQYF.